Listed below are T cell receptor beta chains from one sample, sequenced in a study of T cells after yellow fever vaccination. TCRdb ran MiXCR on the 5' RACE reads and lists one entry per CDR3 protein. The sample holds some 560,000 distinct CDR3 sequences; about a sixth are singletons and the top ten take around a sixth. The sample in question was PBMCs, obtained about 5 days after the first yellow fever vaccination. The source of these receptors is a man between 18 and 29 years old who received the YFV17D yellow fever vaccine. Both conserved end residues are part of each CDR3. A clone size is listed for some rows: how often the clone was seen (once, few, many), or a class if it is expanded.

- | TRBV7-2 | CASSLGLVREQFF
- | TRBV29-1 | CSAEGLGAGQYF
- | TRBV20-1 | CSARRPSGDNEQFF
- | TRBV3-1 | CASSHLRETQYF
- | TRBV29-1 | CSVEGGGGVDTQYF
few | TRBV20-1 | CSARTRTENIQYF
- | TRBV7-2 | CASSRLVDSPLHF
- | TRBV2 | CASRRVGTDTQYF
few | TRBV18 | CASSPSDSNEQFF
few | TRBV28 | CASHQGVGTDTQYF
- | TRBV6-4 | CASSETGQGDGKLFF
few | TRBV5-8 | CASSPGAQYEQYF
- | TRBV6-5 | CASSYIGAGGPQHF
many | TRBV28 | CASSTPTGELFF
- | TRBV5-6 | CASSAGQGTQPQHF
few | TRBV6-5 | CASSYGGAENIQYF
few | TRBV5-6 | CASSPRGAGDTQYF
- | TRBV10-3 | CATRAGGNYGYTF
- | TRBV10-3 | CAISDAGSRDTQYF
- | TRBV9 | CASSATGVNTEAFF
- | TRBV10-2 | CASSDRVYDNQPQHF
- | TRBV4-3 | CASSQHRGTDYNSPLHF
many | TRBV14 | CASSPGRGASPLHF
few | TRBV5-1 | CASSLTSGKADTQYF
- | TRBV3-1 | CASSQDQARELFF